The present entry profiles one T cell receptor beta chain with its context. The antigen it recognizes is unknown. No much larger clonotype is one base removed from it; base qualities were not supplied. These data belong to a study of T-cell reconstitution after alpha-beta-depleted transplantation in children (TCRdb year 2016). Study-level background: T-cell immune reconstitution after TCRalphabeta/CD19-depleted allogeneic hematopoietic cell transplantation in children was quantitatively tracked in the study by means of TCR repertoire profiling.

Receptor libraries were prepared by PCR. The instrument was an Illumina HiSeq 2500. TCR libraries were prepared with molecular barcoding, using unique molecular identifiers to normalize TCRbeta repertoire quantification. TCRdb reworked the public reads: Q25 trimming with fastp, MiXCR clone assembly, productive beta chains retained. CDR3 protein duplicates are merged, each entry listing the most common genes and DNA. Across this sample there are about 490,000 distinct CDR3 sequences, with roughly 10% seen only once. The top ten clonotypes cover roughly 2.1% of the sample. Paper-wide results and their limitations: The high TCRbeta diversity at day 60 in some patients was ascribed to recipient T cells and intrathymic progenitors that had survived conditioning. Apparently early alphabetaT-cell count recovery about two months after transplant reportedly relied on only several hundred rapidly expanded clones derived from non-depleted graft cells. Over subsequent months, a decline in hyperexpanded clone frequencies was noted, and after one year, T-cell counts and TCRbeta diversity were mostly ascribed to newly produced T cells.

Interpreted using the paper, the treatment or condition label stands for: allogeneic hematopoietic cell transplantation with graft depleted of TCRalphabeta T cells and CD19 B cells. The children who served as transplant recipients had been given grafts of TCRalphabeta/CD19-depleted allogeneic hematopoietic cells. From V the trimming removes 8 bases and from J it removes 3 bases, while the gene matches leave 9 bases of the junction unaccounted for. Measured from the cysteine to the phenylalanine, the CDR3 is 15 residues long. Only the CDR3 region is kept as DNA, spanning 45 bases read in frame from base 1. The germline V gene yields MGHRA for CDR1 and YSYEKL for CDR2.

This specimen consisted of PBMCs, obtained before TCRalphabeta/CD19-depleted stem cell transplant. This TCR was recovered from a child aged 2-15 years with inherited bone marrow failure, due to receive a stem cell transplant. Recombination linked TRBV4-1 to TRBJ2-1; 8 bases in between match TRBD2. The nucleotide sequence is TGCGCCAGCGGAAGGGGACTAGGAGACTACAATGAGCAGTTCTTC. It is translated as CASGRGLGDYNEQFF.